This T cell receptor beta chain was sequenced during a study of technical replicates of blood from several donors. This clone was seen a single time. Germline CDR1 reads LNHDA; CDR2 reads SQIVND (reference sequence). This CDR3 has 13 amino acids. V lost 6 bases to trimming and J lost 4 bases, with 12 bases between them. Here immunoSEQ multiplex PCR was the method, and the copy in TCRdb shows in-frame clones only, minus some. The repertoire holds about 95,000 clones, approximately 95% seen once, with 0.34% in the top ten. This chain links TRBV19 with TRBJ2-5, with D hard to call. The receptor was isolated from a human donor in good health. The source material was T cells isolated from PBMCs. CDR3 region: CASSPTIRETQYF. For the CDR3, the DNA is TGTGCCAGTAGCCCGACAATTCGAGAGACCCAGTACTTC.